Listed below are T cell receptor beta chains from one sample, sequenced in a study of shared clonotypes between healthy human individuals. Sequenced by immunoSEQ multiplex PCR; TCRdb stores in-frame clones only, minus some. The sample records about 2.4 million clones, approximately 90% being singletons. Sequencing was done on a sample of naive CD4+ T cells sorted from blood. All receptors come from a man between 18 and 35 years old in good health. The CDR3 runs from the conserved cysteine through the conserved F or W. The D gene is left open where the match is weak. Only part of the rows carry a size: once, few, many, or a class if the clone is expanded.

v_call	d_call	clone_size	j_call	cdr3_nt	cdr3_aa
TRBV5-4	.	once	TRBJ2-5	TGTGCCAGCAGCTTGGGCTGGGTAGGGGAGACCCAGTACTTC	CASSLGWVGETQYF
TRBV7-2	TRBD1	.	TRBJ2-7	TGTGCCAGCAGCGTATCCGGGACAGGGGTTAATTACGAGCAGTACTTC	CASSVSGTGVNYEQYF
TRBV18	TRBD1	.	TRBJ1-4	TGTGCCAGCTCACCGGGACAGACTAATGAAAAACTGTTTTTT	CASSPGQTNEKLFF
TRBV10-3	.	.	TRBJ1-2	TGTGCCAGCAGTTACCTACAGGAGGGGGTTAACTATGGCTACACCTTC	CASSYLQEGVNYGYTF
TRBV7-3	TRBD1	.	TRBJ2-2	TGTGCCAGCAGTATAGACAGGGACACCGGGGAGCTGTTTTTT	CASSIDRDTGELFF
TRBV4-3	TRBD1	.	TRBJ2-5	TGCGCCAGCAGCCAGTGGACAGGGGAGACCCAGTACTTC	CASSQWTGETQYF
TRBV10-2	TRBD1	.	TRBJ1-5	TGCGCCAGCAGGGGGACCGACAGGGGAAATCAGCCCCAGCATTTT	CASRGTDRGNQPQHF
TRBV18	.	.	TRBJ1-1	TGTGCCAGCTCACCGGACAGCCCTGAAGCTTTCTTT	CASSPDSPEAFF
TRBV18	TRBD2	.	TRBJ2-5	TGTGCCAGCTTCATAGCGGGAGGTCCCCCACGGGAGGAGACCCAGTACTTC	CASFIAGGPPREETQYF
TRBV19	.	.	TRBJ2-1	TGTGCCAGTAGTGGCCAGGGTGAACGCGGGGCTTCCTACAATGAGCAGTTCTTC	CASSGQGERGASYNEQFF
TRBV6-6	.	.	TRBJ2-3	TGTGCCAGCAGAACTCAAACAGATACGCAGTATTTT	CASRTQTDTQYF
TRBV30	.	.	TRBJ1-2	TGTGCCTGGAGGTCAGACAGCAACTATGGCTACACCTTC	CAWRSDSNYGYTF
TRBV6-5	TRBD1	.	TRBJ2-5	TGTGCCAGCAGTTACGCGGACAGGGGAGGGAAGACCCAGTACTTC	CASSYADRGGKTQYF
TRBV19	.	.	TRBJ1-1	TGTGCCAGTCAACAGGTGGGGAACACTGAAGCTTTCTTT	CASQQVGNTEAFF
TRBV10-3	.	.	TRBJ2-2	TGTGCCATCAGTGCTCTCGGCACCGGGGAGCTGTTTTTT	CAISALGTGELFF
TRBV18	.	.	TRBJ2-3	TGTGCCAGCTCACCGGTCGGCACAGATACGCAGTATTTT	CASSPVGTDTQYF
TRBV28	.	once	TRBJ1-1	TGTGCCAGCAGTTTAGGTTCCAAGGGATTCATGAACACTGAAGCTTTCTTT	CASSLGSKGFMNTEAFF
TRBV30	.	few	TRBJ1-1	TGTGCCTGGAGTGTACGGGTGAACACTGAAGCTTTCTTT	CAWSVRVNTEAFF
TRBV5-1	.	.	TRBJ1-2	TGCGCCAGCAGCTACTCCTCCCCCAGGGGAGAAGGCTACACCTTC	CASSYSSPRGEGYTF
TRBV13	.	.	TRBJ1-1	TGTGCCAGCAGCCAGAACACTGAAGCTTTCTTT	CASSQNTEAFF
TRBV27	TRBD1	.	TRBJ2-5	TGTGCCAGCAGTTTAGGGACAGGGCGAATGCAAGAGACCCAGTACTTC	CASSLGTGRMQETQYF
TRBV18	.	.	TRBJ1-4	TGTGCCAGCTCACCACCAAATAATGAAAAACTGTTTTTT	CASSPPNNEKLFF
TRBV5-1	TRBD1	.	TRBJ1-4	TGCGCCAGCAGCCCGACAGGGGGAGTCAATAATGAAAAACTGTTTTTT	CASSPTGGVNNEKLFF
TRBV20-1	.	.	TRBJ2-3	TGCAGTGTCGGGGTCTCAGATACGCAGTATTTT	CSVGVSDTQYF
TRBV10-3	.	.	TRBJ2-7	TGTGCCATCAGTTCAGGGTTTCTCCACGAGCAGTACTTC	CAISSGFLHEQYF
TRBV19	.	.	TRBJ2-5	TGTGCCAGTAGTTCCCCCCCCGCAGCACAAGAGACCCAGTACTTC	CASSSPPAAQETQYF
TRBV6-1	.	.	TRBJ1-1	TGTGCCAGCGGCAAGGGGGACGGAATCACTGAAGCTTTCTTT	CASGKGDGITEAFF
TRBV28	.	.	TRBJ1-2	TGTGCCAGCAGCTCGGGGACAAGGGCCTTCTATGGCTACACCTTC	CASSSGTRAFYGYTF
TRBV30	.	.	TRBJ1-1	TGTGCCTGGAGTGTCCTGAGATCCACTGAAGCTTTCTTT	CAWSVLRSTEAFF
TRBV30	.	.	TRBJ1-5	TGTGCCTGGAGCCCGGAATCGGACTATAGCAATCAGCCCCAGCATTTT	CAWSPESDYSNQPQHF
TRBV5-1	TRBD1	.	TRBJ1-4	TGCGCCAGCAGCCCTGGACAGGGGAGGGAAAAACTGTTTTTT	CASSPGQGREKLFF
TRBV7-9	.	.	TRBJ2-1	TGTGCCAGCAGCTTGTGGGTGACTAGTTTGGGCAATGAGCAGTTCTTC	CASSLWVTSLGNEQFF
TRBV4-1	.	.	TRBJ1-5	TGCGCCAGCAGCCAAGTGCAGGCAGTCCCTAGCAATCAGCCCCAGCATTTT	CASSQVQAVPSNQPQHF
TRBV19	.	.	TRBJ1-2	TGTGCCAGTAGTAGGGGGCAGCTCTATGGCTACACCTTC	CASSRGQLYGYTF
TRBV19	TRBD1	.	TRBJ1-5	TGTGCCAGTAGAGCCGGACAGGCGGATCAGCCCCAGCATTTT	CASRAGQADQPQHF
TRBV10-3	TRBD1	.	TRBJ2-7	TGTGCCATCATGGTAGGACAGGGACCCTACGAGCAGTACTTC	CAIMVGQGPYEQYF
TRBV2	.	.	TRBJ1-2	TGTGCCAGCAGTGAAGGTGTCGCCTCCTATGGCTACACCTTC	CASSEGVASYGYTF
TRBV10-3	.	.	TRBJ2-1	TGTGCCATCGGGGATAATCCGAATGAGCAGTTCTTC	CAIGDNPNEQFF
TRBV27	.	.	TRBJ2-2	TGTGCCAGCAGCCGAGGAGGGACCTCCACCGGGGAGCTGTTTTTT	CASSRGGTSTGELFF
TRBV29-1	TRBD2	.	TRBJ2-5	TGCAGCGCCGGGACTAGCGGGGGGGCGGAGACCCAGTACTTC	CSAGTSGGAETQYF
TRBV6-1	.	.	TRBJ2-4	TGTGCCAGCAGTGAGATCCGATGGACGGGGATAGCCAAAAACATTCAGTACTTC	CASSEIRWTGIAKNIQYF
TRBV11-2	TRBD2	.	TRBJ2-3	TGTGCCAGCAGACTACTAGCGGGAGGGCTAGGTACGCAGTATTTT	CASRLLAGGLGTQYF
TRBV28	TRBD2	.	TRBJ2-1	TGTGCCAGCAGTTTGGCGGGGGGGAGCTCCTACAATGAGCAGTTCTTC	CASSLAGGSSYNEQFF
TRBV11-3	TRBD2	.	TRBJ2-1	TGTGCCAGCAGTACGGGGAGGGCGGGCTACAATGAGCAGTTCTTC	CASSTGRAGYNEQFF
TRBV19	.	.	TRBJ2-3	TGTGCCAGTAGCGGGGACACAGATACGCAGTATTTT	CASSGDTDTQYF
TRBV14	TRBD1	.	TRBJ2-3	TGTGCCAGCAGCCAAGTGACAGGGGGCTACACAGATACGCAGTATTTT	CASSQVTGGYTDTQYF
TRBV25-1	.	.	TRBJ2-1	TGTGCCAGCAGTGAATCATTTACGTCGGGGGCGCCTGAGCAGTTCTTC	CASSESFTSGAPEQFF
TRBV2	TRBD1	.	TRBJ2-7	TGTGCCAGCAGTGAGGGGACAGGGGCTTGGTACGAGCAGTACTTC	CASSEGTGAWYEQYF
TRBV7-2	TRBD2	.	TRBJ2-7	TGTGCCAGCAGCTTATGGACTAGCGGGAGCTACGAGCAGTACTTC	CASSLWTSGSYEQYF
TRBV6-5	TRBD1	.	TRBJ2-1	TGTGCCAGCAGTCCTAGACAGGGTTCATGGAATGAGCAGTTCTTC	CASSPRQGSWNEQFF
TRBV7-9	TRBD1	.	TRBJ2-5	TGTGCCAGCAGCTTAGTCGGGACAGCCAAAGAGACCCAGTACTTC	CASSLVGTAKETQYF
TRBV19	.	.	TRBJ2-5	TGTGCCAGTAGTCCCAGGGTTCGGGAGACCCAGTACTTC	CASSPRVRETQYF
TRBV5-4	TRBD2	.	TRBJ2-5	TGTGCCAGCAGCTTGGAGGCGGGAGGGCCAGAGACCCAGTACTTC	CASSLEAGGPETQYF
TRBV28	.	.	TRBJ1-4	TGTGCCAGCAAGGACGATACAACTGAAAAACTGTTTTTT	CASKDDTTEKLFF
TRBV7-7	.	.	TRBJ2-5	TGTGCTAGCAGCCGGCAGTTTCAAGAGACCCAGTACTTC	CASSRQFQETQYF
TRBV11-2	.	.	TRBJ2-7	TGTGCCAGCAGCTCCACCAATAGTCTCGACGAGCAGTACTTC	CASSSTNSLDEQYF